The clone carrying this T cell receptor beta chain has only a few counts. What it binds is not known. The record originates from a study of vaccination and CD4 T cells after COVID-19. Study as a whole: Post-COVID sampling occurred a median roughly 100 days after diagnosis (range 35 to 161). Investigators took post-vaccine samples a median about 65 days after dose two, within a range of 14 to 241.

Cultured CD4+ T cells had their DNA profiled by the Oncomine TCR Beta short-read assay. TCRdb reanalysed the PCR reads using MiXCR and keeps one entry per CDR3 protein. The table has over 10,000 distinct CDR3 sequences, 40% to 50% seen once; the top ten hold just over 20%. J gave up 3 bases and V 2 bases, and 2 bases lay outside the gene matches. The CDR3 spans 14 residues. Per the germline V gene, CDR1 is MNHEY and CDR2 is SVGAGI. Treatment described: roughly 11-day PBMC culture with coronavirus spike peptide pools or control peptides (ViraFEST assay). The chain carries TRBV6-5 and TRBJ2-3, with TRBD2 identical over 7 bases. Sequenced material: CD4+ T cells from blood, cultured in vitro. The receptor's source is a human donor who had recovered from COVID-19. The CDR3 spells CASSYRRETDTQYF. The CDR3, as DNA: TGTGCCAGCAGTTACAGGCGGGAGACAGATACGCAGTATTTT.